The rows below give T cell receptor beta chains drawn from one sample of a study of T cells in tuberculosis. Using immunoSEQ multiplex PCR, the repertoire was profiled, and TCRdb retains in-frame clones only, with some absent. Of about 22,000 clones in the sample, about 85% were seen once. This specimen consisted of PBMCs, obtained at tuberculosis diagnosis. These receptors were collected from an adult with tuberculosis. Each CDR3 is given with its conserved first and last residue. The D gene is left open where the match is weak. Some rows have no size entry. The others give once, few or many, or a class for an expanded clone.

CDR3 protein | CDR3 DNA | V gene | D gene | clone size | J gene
CASSPKGDSVQPQYF | TGTGCCAGCAGCCCCAAGGGGGACAGTGTCCAGCCGCAGTACTTC | TRBV7-2 | TRBD1 | large | TRBJ2-7
CASSLPPLAGSQFF | TGTGCCAGCAGCCTCCCCCCTTTAGCGGGTAGCCAGTTCTTC | TRBV7-2 | TRBD2 | few | TRBJ2-1
CASSEEDTPRTGGPTEAFF | TGTGCCAGCAGTGAGGAAGACACGCCCCGGACAGGGGGTCCCACTGAAGCTTTCTTT | TRBV2 | TRBD1 | NA | TRBJ1-1
CAISLAGDYEQYF | TGTGCCATCAGCCTAGCGGGGGACTACGAGCAGTACTTC | TRBV10-3 | TRBD2 | once | TRBJ2-7
CASSAGESDTGELFF | TGTGCCAGCAGCGCAGGGGAATCCGACACCGGGGAGCTGTTTTTT | TRBV9 | NA | once | TRBJ2-2
CASSTESYEQYF | TGTGCCAGCAGTACAGAGTCCTACGAGCAGTACTTC | TRBV2 | NA | NA | TRBJ2-7
CASSLRLAGGTDTQYF | TGTGCCAGCAGCTTACGACTAGCGGGGGGCACAGATACGCAGTATTTT | TRBV7-8 | TRBD2 | once | TRBJ2-3
CAWSEEYEQYF | TGTGCCTGGAGCGAAGAGTACGAGCAGTACTTC | TRBV30 | NA | NA | TRBJ2-7
CAISEDSQPQHF | TGTGCCATCAGTGAGGACAGCCAGCCCCAGCATTTT | TRBV10-3 | NA | NA | TRBJ1-5
CAWSETGGTGELFF | TGTGCCTGGAGTGAGACAGGGGGCACCGGGGAGCTGTTTTTT | TRBV30 | TRBD1 | NA | TRBJ2-2
CASSPKGTGAYEQYF | TGTGCCAGCAGCCCAAAGGGGACAGGGGCCTACGAGCAGTACTTC | TRBV27 | TRBD1 | NA | TRBJ2-7
CASSSQGDTQYF | TGTGCCAGCAGCTCCCAGGGAGATACGCAGTATTTT | TRBV7-9 | NA | NA | TRBJ2-3
CASSRLQPGKTEAFF | TGTGCCAGCAGCCGATTACAGCCAGGGAAGACTGAAGCTTTCTTT | TRBV6-5 | NA | NA | TRBJ1-1
CAISEGRQGNTGELFF | TGTGCCATCAGTGAAGGAAGACAGGGGAATACCGGGGAGCTGTTTTTT | TRBV10-3 | TRBD1 | NA | TRBJ2-2
CAGEDRGNYNEQFF | TGTGCCGGAGAGGACAGGGGTAACTACAATGAGCAGTTCTTC | TRBV7-9 | TRBD1 | once | TRBJ2-1
CASSQDLGSHEQYF | TGCGCCAGCAGCCAAGATCTCGGGTCCCACGAGCAGTACTTC | TRBV4-1 | NA | NA | TRBJ2-7
CASSEGFSGELFF | TGCGCCAGCAGCGAGGGTTTCAGCGGGGAGCTGTTTTTT | TRBV5-1 | NA | NA | TRBJ2-2
CASSYSWGPPNQPQHF | TGTGCCAGCAGTTACTCGTGGGGGCCCCCCAATCAGCCCCAGCATTTT | TRBV6-5 | NA | NA | TRBJ1-5
CASSGQGDNEQFF | TGCGCCAGCTCAGGGCAGGGGGATAATGAGCAGTTCTTC | TRBV5-1 | TRBD1 | NA | TRBJ2-1
CASSQAQGALNYGYTF | TGCGCCAGCAGCCAAGCCCAGGGGGCGCTTAACTATGGCTACACCTTC | TRBV4-1 | TRBD1 | NA | TRBJ1-2
CASSFGTGSGELFF | TGTGCCAGCAGCTTCGGGACAGGCTCCGGGGAGCTGTTTTTT | TRBV7-9 | TRBD1 | NA | TRBJ2-2
CASSERQEAFF | TGTGCCAGCAGTGAACGTCAGGAAGCTTTCTTT | TRBV25-1 | NA | NA | TRBJ1-1
CASSGQGAANEKLFF | TGTGCCAGCAGCGGACAGGGGGCGGCTAATGAAAAACTGTTTTTT | TRBV2 | TRBD1 | NA | TRBJ1-4
CASSLVSAIRAYEQYF | TGCGCCAGCAGCTTGGTTAGCGCTATACGTGCCTACGAGCAGTACTTC | TRBV5-1 | NA | NA | TRBJ2-7
CASSQDIGERDEQYF | TGTGCCAGCAGCCAAGATATAGGGGAACGCGACGAGCAGTACTTC | TRBV14 | NA | few | TRBJ2-7
CASRPGPNTGELFF | TGTGCCAGCAGGCCAGGGCCGAACACCGGGGAGCTGTTTTTT | TRBV7-2 | NA | NA | TRBJ2-2
CASRWRGKSEAFF | TGTGCCAGCAGATGGAGGGGAAAGTCTGAAGCTTTCTTT | TRBV6-1 | NA | NA | TRBJ1-1
CASSADSSYNEQFF | TGTGCCAGCAGTGCGGACAGCTCCTACAATGAGCAGTTCTTC | TRBV25-1 | NA | NA | TRBJ2-1
CASSVAGGGSSYEQYF | TGTGCCAGCAGCGTAGCAGGCGGGGGGAGCTCCTACGAGCAGTACTTC | TRBV9 | TRBD2 | NA | TRBJ2-7
CASSYELAAFGETQYF | TGTGCCAGCAGTTACGAGCTAGCGGCATTCGGGGAGACCCAGTACTTC | TRBV6-5 | TRBD2 | NA | TRBJ2-5
CASSYSRGGRTYEQYF | TGTGCCAGCAGTTACTCGAGGGGGGGGCGCACCTACGAGCAGTACTTC | TRBV6-5 | NA | NA | TRBJ2-7
CARARSGTYEQYF | TGTGCCAGGGCCCGGAGCGGCACCTACGAGCAGTACTTC | TRBV30 | NA | NA | TRBJ2-7
CASSMDAGTGDTDTQYF | TGTGCCAGTAGTATGGATGCTGGGACAGGGGATACAGATACGCAGTATTTT | TRBV19 | TRBD1 | NA | TRBJ2-3
CASSGTSLGDTQYF | TGTGCCAGCAGCGGGACTAGCCTCGGAGATACGCAGTATTTT | TRBV7-8 | TRBD2 | once | TRBJ2-3
CASSLSSGSSTDTQYF | TGCGCCAGCAGCTTGTCTTCGGGATCCAGCACAGATACGCAGTATTTT | TRBV5-1 | NA | NA | TRBJ2-3
CASSLGQGQSEAFF | TGTGCCAGCAGCTTAGGACAGGGGCAATCTGAAGCTTTCTTT | TRBV11-3 | TRBD1 | NA | TRBJ1-1
CASSPTRSGEQFF | TGTGCCAGCAGCCCGACTAGGTCGGGTGAGCAGTTCTTC | TRBV9 | NA | NA | TRBJ2-1
CALGTTSTDTQYF | TGTGCCCTAGGGACAACTAGCACAGATACGCAGTATTTT | TRBV6-1 | NA | NA | TRBJ2-3
CASSGERGALSGELFF | TGTGCCAGCAGTGGGGAGCGGGGGGCTCTGTCCGGGGAGCTGTTTTTT | TRBV2 | TRBD2 | NA | TRBJ2-2
CASSLGTSGKNIQYF | TGTGCCAGCAGCTTAGGGACTAGCGGCAAAAACATTCAGTACTTC | TRBV7-3 | TRBD2 | NA | TRBJ2-4
CASNDFAGAAGGADTQYF | TGTGCCAGCAATGATTTCGCGGGGGCGGCAGGAGGCGCAGATACGCAGTATTTT | TRBV7-9 | NA | NA | TRBJ2-3
CASVPLQVTGELFF | TGTGCCAGCGTACCTTTACAGGTCACCGGGGAGCTGTTTTTT | TRBV9 | NA | NA | TRBJ2-2
CASSPPRQGTDTQYF | TGTGCCAGCTCACCACCACGGCAGGGGACAGATACGCAGTATTTT | TRBV18 | NA | NA | TRBJ2-3
CASSFGTSGPRSSYNEQFF | TGTGCCAGCAGCTTCGGGACTAGCGGGCCTCGGAGCTCCTACAATGAGCAGTTCTTC | TRBV7-2 | TRBD2 | NA | TRBJ2-1
CASSQNRLRNEKLFF | TGTGCCAGCAGTCAAAACAGGCTACGAAATGAAAAACTGTTTTTT | TRBV6-6 | NA | NA | TRBJ1-4
CASGRTSNLDTQYF | TGCGCCAGCGGCAGGACTTCGAATTTGGATACGCAGTATTTT | TRBV5-1 | NA | NA | TRBJ2-3
CASSLDRDQPQHF | TGTGCCAGCAGCCTAGACAGGGATCAGCCCCAGCATTTT | TRBV7-7 | TRBD1 | few | TRBJ1-5
CASDRAGNTIYF | TGTGCCTCGGACAGGGCTGGAAACACCATATATTTT | TRBV30 | TRBD1 | NA | TRBJ1-3
CAWSLTPTRLRGAFF | TGTGCCTGGAGTCTCACCCCAACCCGACTGAGAGGAGCTTTCTTT | TRBV30 | NA | NA | TRBJ1-1
CAWTGGGSNQPQHF | TGTGCCTGGACAGGGGGCGGGAGCAATCAGCCCCAGCATTTT | TRBV30 | TRBD1 | NA | TRBJ1-5